The 4 T cell receptor beta chains below come from one sample, sequenced in a study of siplizumab effects on memory and regulatory T cells. The table came from immunoSEQ multiplex PCR; TCRdb's copy has only in-frame clones and leaves some out. In the table there are 100,000 or so clones, 90% to 95% of which are singletons. The source material was Tregs sorted from blood. The receptors were sampled from a human donor in good health.

The chain employs TRBV11-1 and TRBJ2-7, with 10 bases aligning to TRBD1. CDR1 and CDR2 from the germline V gene are SGHAT and FQDESV (reference sequence). This CDR3 is 15 amino acids long. The V and J ends lost 5 bases and 5 bases, in that order; junction bases with no gene match: 9. This CDR3 is CASSTGTGVNNEQYF. CDR3 bases: TGTGCCAGCAGCACCGGGACAGGGGTTAACAACGAGCAGTACTTC.

The chain uses TRBV28 and TRBJ2-7, with D possibly matching TRBD1 (5 bases). The CDR3 is 12 amino acids. Looked up from germline, CDR1 is MDHEN and CDR2 is SYDVKM. Trimming stripped 7 bases from V and 3 bases from J, with 10 bases between. CDR3 sequence reads: CASTRQGYEQYF. The CDR3 DNA reads as TGTGCCAGCACCCGGCAGGGCTACGAGCAGTACTTC.

V is TRBV19 and J is TRBJ2-7; 8 bases fit TRBD2. This CDR3 region has 16 residues. Trimming took 5 bases from V and 2 from J; bases not matched to a gene: 11. CDR1 and CDR2 from the germline V gene are LNHDA and SQIVND (reference sequence). This CDR3 is CASSPSGGRFTYEQYF. The CDR3 DNA sequence: TGTGCCAGTAGTCCGAGTGGCGGGAGGTTTACCTACGAGCAGTACTTC.

The chain recombines TRBV18 with TRBJ1-5; no firm D call. Looked up from germline, CDR1 is KGHSH and CDR2 is LQKENI. The length of the CDR3 is 13 residues. V shed 4 bases and J shed 5 bases, with 9 bases lying between them. The CDR3 DNA reads TGTGCCAGCTCACGTGAACTAGATCAGCCCCAGCATTTT. Translation: CASSRELDQPQHF.